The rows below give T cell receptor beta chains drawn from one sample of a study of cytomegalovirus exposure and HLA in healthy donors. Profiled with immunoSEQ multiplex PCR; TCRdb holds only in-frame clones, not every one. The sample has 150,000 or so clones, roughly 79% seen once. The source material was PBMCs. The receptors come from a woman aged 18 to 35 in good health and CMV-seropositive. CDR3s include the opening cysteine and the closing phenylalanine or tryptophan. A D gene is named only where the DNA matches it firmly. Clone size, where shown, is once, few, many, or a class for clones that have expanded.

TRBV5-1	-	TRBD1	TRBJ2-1	TGCGCCAGCAGCTTTGGACAGGGGGTTTCCTCCTACAATGAGCAGTTCTTC	CASSFGQGVSSYNEQFF
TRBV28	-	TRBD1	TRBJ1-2	TGTGCCAGCAGCCAAGCGGGACAGGGGTACTATGGCTACACCTTC	CASSQAGQGYYGYTF
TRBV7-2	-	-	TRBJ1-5	TGTGCCAGCAGCTTAGGGAGGTTGGGCGGTAATCAGCCCCAGCATTTT	CASSLGRLGGNQPQHF
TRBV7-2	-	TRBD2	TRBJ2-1	TGTGCCAGCAGCACCGTAGCGGGGGGCGGGTACAATGAGCAGTTCTTC	CASSTVAGGGYNEQFF
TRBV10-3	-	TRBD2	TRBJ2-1	TGTGCCATCAGTGAGAGGGGCGGGGGTGATGAGCAGTTCTTC	CAISERGGGDEQFF
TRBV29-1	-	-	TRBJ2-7	TGCAGCTCCAAGGACAGCTCCTACGAGCAGTACTTC	CSSKDSSYEQYF
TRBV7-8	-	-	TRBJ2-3	TGTGCCAGCAGTCCAAGGGCCAGGGTTAGCACAGATACGCAGTATTTT	CASSPRARVSTDTQYF
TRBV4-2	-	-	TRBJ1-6	TGTGCCAGCAGCCAGACAGCCCGGGACACGGTTAATTCACCCCTCCACTTT	CASSQTARDTVNSPLHF
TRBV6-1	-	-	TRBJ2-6	TGTGCCAGCAGGGCAGCCCGGGCTGGGGCCAACGGCCTGACTTTC	CASRAARAGANGLTF
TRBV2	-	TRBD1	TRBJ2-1	TGTGCCAGGCGGACAGGGGCGGAAAATGAGCAGTTCTTC	CARRTGAENEQFF
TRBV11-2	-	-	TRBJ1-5	TGTGCCAGCAGCCCGGGGAACCAGCCCCAGCATTTT	CASSPGNQPQHF
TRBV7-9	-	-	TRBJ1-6	TGTGCCAGCAGCCCCACAGGAAATTCACCCCTCCACTTT	CASSPTGNSPLHF
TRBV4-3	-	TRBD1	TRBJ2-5	TGCGCCAGCAGCCAGGGACAGGATTCCCAAGAGACCCAGTACTTC	CASSQGQDSQETQYF
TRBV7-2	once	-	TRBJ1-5	TGTGCCAGCAGCTACCGGGACTTAGGGGTCAATCAGCCCCAGCATTTT	CASSYRDLGVNQPQHF
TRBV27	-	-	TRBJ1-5	TGTGCCAGCAGTTTGGGGGGTGGTAGCAATCAGCCCCAGCATTTT	CASSLGGGSNQPQHF
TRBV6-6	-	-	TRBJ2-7	TGTGCCAGCAGTTACCCCGGGACAAGCTCCTACGAGCAGTACTTC	CASSYPGTSSYEQYF
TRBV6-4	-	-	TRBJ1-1	TGTGCCAGCAGTCCCCGTGGGCTTCGGTTCACTGAAGCTTTCTTT	CASSPRGLRFTEAFF
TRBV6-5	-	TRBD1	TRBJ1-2	TGTGCCAGCAGTTACTCGTGGGGACAGGACGTAGGCTACACCTTC	CASSYSWGQDVGYTF
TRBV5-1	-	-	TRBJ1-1	TGCGCAAGCAGCAGACGGCATACGGGCACTGAAGCTTTCTTT	CASSRRHTGTEAFF